The next 10 T cell receptor beta chains were all read from a single sample in a study of blood T cell repertoires in COVID-19. The repertoire was sequenced with immunoSEQ multiplex PCR; TCRdb's copy has only in-frame clones and lacks some. The repertoire consists of about 200,000 clones, with about four fifths occurring once and the leading ten covering about 12%. Sequencing was performed on peripheral blood. Receptor source: a woman aged 35 to 49 with acute or convalescent COVID-19.

V usage is TRBV6-4 and J usage is TRBJ2-1; the match to TRBD2 covers 8 bases. This CDR3 region has 16 residues. Trimming at V came to 0 bases and at J to 6 bases, leaving 7 bases not matched to a gene. Germline V gene lookup returns CDR1 MRHNA and CDR2 SNTAGT. CDR3 nucleotide sequence: TGTGCCAGCAGTGACTCGCCGGGGGGGCCTATCAATGAGCAGTTCTTC. Translated: CASSDSPGGPINEQFF.

This clone was observed once. The chain uses TRBV5-1 and TRBJ1-1; 8 positions agree with TRBD1. Germline V gene sequence: CDR1 SGHRS, CDR2 YFSETQ. V shed 1 base, J shed 9 bases, and the junction held 8 bases outside the gene matches. This CDR3 comprises 14 residues. This CDR3 reads CASSLTGTGYQAFF. The CDR3 bases are TGCGCCAGCAGCTTGACCGGGACAGGCTACCAAGCTTTCTTT.

This chain uses TRBV29-1 with TRBJ2-3; 9 positions match TRBD2. CDR1 is SQVTM and CDR2 is ANQGSEA in the germline V gene. V lost 5 bases to trimming and J lost 0 bases; unmatched junction nucleotides: 6. The CDR3 extends over 15 amino acids. CDR3 DNA sequence: TGCAGCGTTCACCATAGCGGGGGTAGCACAGATACGCAGTATTTT. The encoded protein is CSVHHSGGSTDTQYF.

This clone appeared once. This chain joins TRBV7-2 and TRBJ1-5, with 7 bases lining up with TRBD1. V lost 3 bases to trimming and J lost 4 bases; unmatched junction nucleotides: 6. The CDR3 consists of 15 residues. CDR1 SGHTA and CDR2 FQGNSA come from the germline V gene. This chain's CDR3 is CASSLIPRGNQPQHF. The CDR3 DNA follows: TGTGCCAGCAGCTTGATCCCCAGGGGGAATCAGCCCCAGCATTTT.

This rearrangement joins TRBV19 to TRBJ2-7; the match to TRBD1 covers 9 bases. J was trimmed by 5 bases and V by 7 bases; bases with no gene match: 9. CDR3 length: 14 residues. From germline, CDR1 is LNHDA and CDR2 SQIVND (reference sequence). This CDR3 reads CASNTPGQGHEQYF. CDR3 DNA sequence: TGTGCCAGTAACACACCGGGACAGGGCCACGAGCAGTACTTC. Full variable domain (outside the CDR3, taken from reference TRBV19 and TRBJ2-7): DGGITQSPKYLFRKEGQNVTLSCEQNLNHDAMYWYRQDPGQGLRLIYYSQIVNDFQKGDIAEGYSVSREKKESFPLTVTSAQKNPTAFYLCASNTPGQGHEQYFGPGTRLTVT.

V gene TRBV29-1 combines with J gene TRBJ1-2; 8 bases are a match to TRBD1. Germline V lookup: CDR1 SQVTM, CDR2 ANQGSEA. This CDR3 region has 14 residues. The V gene end was trimmed by 1 base and the J gene end by 8 bases; junction bases not matched to a gene: 9. The CDR3 here is CSVEAPDRALGYTF. In nucleotides, the CDR3 is TGCAGCGTTGAAGCCCCGGACAGGGCCCTGGGCTACACCTTC.

Only a few counts were recorded for this clone. The chain couples TRBV6-2 or TRBV6-3 to TRBJ2-1; weak D call: TRBD2 (5 bases). CDR1 is MNHEY and CDR2 is SVGEGT in the germline V gene. Trimming cost V 7 bases and J 9 bases, with 13 bases left between them. The CDR3 sequence is 12 residues long. The CDR3 protein is CASTPSRGEQFF. The CDR3 nucleotides read TGTGCCAGCACCCCGTCCCGGGGTGAGCAGTTCTTC.

The V call is TRBV5-1, the J call TRBJ2-2, with D perhaps matching TRBD2 (6 bases). Trimming left V 0 bases short and J 7 bases short, with 16 bases between. From germline, CDR1 is SGHRS and CDR2 YFSETQ. The CDR3 length is 16 residues. For the CDR3, the DNA is TGCGCCAGCAGCTTGGCCAGGCAGGGCGGGAACGGGGAGCTGTTTTTT. Translation gives CASSLARQGGNGELFF.

This clone was found once. The chain uses TRBV4-1 and TRBJ2-3, with D tentatively TRBD1 (5 bases). The CDR3 has 14 amino acids. V was pared by 1 base and J by 4 bases, with 9 bases between. From germline, CDR1 is MGHRA and CDR2 YSYEKL. The CDR3 sequence is CASSQVSRADTQYF. The CDR3 nucleotides read TGCGCCAGCAGCCAAGTATCCAGGGCAGATACGCAGTATTTT.

This chain connects TRBV29-1 to TRBJ1-1; 8 bases fit TRBD1. V lost 7 bases to trimming and J lost 8 bases; unmatched junction nucleotides: 9. The CDR3 has 12 amino acids. Germline assignment: CDR1 SQVTM and CDR2 ANQGSEA. The CDR3 reads CSAPTGAQEAFF. The CDR3 nucleotides are TGCAGCGCACCGACAGGGGCCCAAGAAGCTTTCTTT.